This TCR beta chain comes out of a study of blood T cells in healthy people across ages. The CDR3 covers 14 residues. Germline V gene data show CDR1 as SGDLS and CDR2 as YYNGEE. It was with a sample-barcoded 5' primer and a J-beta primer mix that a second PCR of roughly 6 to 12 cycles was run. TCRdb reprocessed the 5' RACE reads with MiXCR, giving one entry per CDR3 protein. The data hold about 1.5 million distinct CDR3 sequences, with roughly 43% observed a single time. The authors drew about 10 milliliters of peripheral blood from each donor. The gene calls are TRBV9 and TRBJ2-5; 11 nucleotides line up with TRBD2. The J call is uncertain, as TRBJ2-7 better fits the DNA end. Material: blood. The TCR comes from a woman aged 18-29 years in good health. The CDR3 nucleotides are TGTGCCAGCAGCGTCCTAGCGGGGGGACCCGAGCAGTACTTC. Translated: CASSVLAGGPEQYF.